The 27 T cell receptor beta chains in this list originate from one sample, sequenced in a study of regulatory T cells in long-lasting Graves disease. The authors built TCR beta libraries using iRepertoire HTBI primers and Arm-PCR of CDR3 regions. TCRdb independently ran MiXCR on the multiplex PCR reads; one entry per CDR3 protein. This table holds around 250,000 distinct CDR3 sequences, about 18% found once. The time point: newly diagnosed GD, antithyroid drugs for less than 3 months. With RNA extracted from PBMCs as input, the TCR library was made. This sample was also put to use in a study of T cells in Graves' hyperthyroidism and ophthalmopathy.

The specimen comprised peripheral blood mononuclear cells (PBMCs), sampled at new diagnosis, from a patient treated with antithyroid drugs. Receptors originate from a woman in her twenties or thirties with Graves disease.

This clonotype was picked up many times. This sequence joins TRBV10-3 and TRBJ2-1, with 11 bases aligning to TRBD1. Germline V gene data show CDR1 as ENHRY and CDR2 as SYGVKD. J lost 9 bases, V lost 11 bases, and 6 bases had no gene match. The CDR3 extends over 12 amino acids. This CDR3 reads CASGTGGGEQFF. The CDR3 DNA reads TGTGCCTCCGGGACAGGGGGGGGTGAGCAGTTCTTC.

This clonotype was seen at least ten times. Written as DNA, the CDR3 is TGTGCCAGCAGCGTCGGACAGGGGCGCTCAACTAATGAAAAACTGTTTTTT. Its translation is CASSVGQGRSTNEKLFF. This sequence joins TRBV9 and TRBJ1-4, with 9 bases aligning to TRBD1. Germline assignment: CDR1 SGDLS and CDR2 YYNGEE. J gave up 0 bases and V 2 bases, and 5 bases lay outside the gene matches. The CDR3 is 17 amino acids.

This clonotype appeared many times. The rearrangement links TRBV14 to TRBJ1-6; D uncertain. Germline V CDR1 and CDR2: SGHDN, FVKESK. This CDR3 is 16 amino acids long. With 1 base removed from V and 7 bases from J, the gap between germline ends came to 14 bases. In DNA, the CDR3 is TGTGCCAGCAGCCAAGGCCTCGGGGTCTGGAATTCACCCCTCCACTTT. It specifies CASSQGLGVWNSPLHF. The variable domain in full, completed from reference TRBV14 and TRBJ1-6, reads EAGVTQFPSHSVIEKGQTVTLRCDPISGHDNLYWYRRVMGKEIKFLLHFVKESKQDESGMPNNRFLAERTGGTYSTLKVQPAELEDSGVYFCASSQGLGVWNSPLHFGNGTRLTVT.

The rearrangement joins TRBV20-1 to TRBJ2-5; TRBD2 matches at 11 bases. CDR3 size: 15 residues. Per germline, CDR1 DFQATT and CDR2 SNEGSKA (reference sequence). V shed 3 bases, J shed 5 bases, and the junction held 8 bases outside the gene matches. CDR3 loop: CSASVAGGPGETQYF. The CDR3 DNA follows: TGCAGTGCTAGTGTAGCGGGGGGGCCCGGCGAGACCCAGTACTTC.

This clonotype was seen only a few times. The V call is TRBV20-1, the J call TRBJ1-1; D might be TRBD1 (6 bases). With 0 bases removed from V and 0 bases from J, the gap between germline ends came to 20 bases. The CDR3 is 18 amino acids. Germline values: CDR1 DFQATT, CDR2 SNEGSKA (reference sequence). The CDR3 DNA reads TGCAGTGCTAGAGATCCTCAAGACAGGACCAACTTGAACACTGAAGCTTTCTTT. Translation: CSARDPQDRTNLNTEAFF.

This clonotype was counted many times. The CDR3 loop reads CASSRSGGTEAFF. As DNA, the CDR3 is TGTGCCAGCTCCCGGTCGGGGGGGACTGAAGCTTTCTTT. V is TRBV3-1 and J is TRBJ1-1; D might be TRBD1 (5 bases). Trimming took off 8 bases at V and 5 bases at J, with 15 bases between the two ends. CDR1 and CDR2 (germline): LGHDT, YNNKEL (reference sequence). The length of the CDR3 is 13 residues.

This clonotype was found many times. The chain recombines TRBV5-5 with TRBJ1-5; D gene unclear. The germline V gene has CDR1 SGHKS and CDR2 YYEKEE (reference sequence). The CDR3 sequence is 15 residues long. The V end was cut by 3 bases, the J end by 0 bases, with 10 bases between. The CDR3 reads CASSYSDGSNQPQHF. The CDR3 DNA reads TGTGCCAGCAGCTATTCGGACGGTAGCAATCAGCCCCAGCATTTT.

This clonotype was recorded at least ten times. The chain employs TRBV20-1 and TRBJ1-1; D is ambiguous. Trimming pared 0 bases from V and 4 bases from J, leaving 18 bases between. The CDR3 has 16 residues. Germline V lookup: CDR1 DFQATT, CDR2 SNEGSKA (reference sequence). The CDR3 DNA is TGCAGTGCTAGAGATTTTTGGACCGTAAGAGGCACTGAAGCTTTCTTT. Protein: CSARDFWTVRGTEAFF.

This clonotype was recorded at least ten times. This sequence joins TRBV29-1 and TRBJ1-1; no reliable D call. The V gene's germline CDR1 is SQVTM and CDR2 ANQGSEA. There are 13 residues in the CDR3. Trimming cost V 7 bases and J 4 bases, with 16 bases left between them. CDR3 protein: CSAKDGLGTEAFF. CDR3 DNA: TGCAGCGCCAAGGACGGCCTCGGCACTGAAGCTTTCTTT.

Ten or more counts support this clonotype. The chain carries TRBV28 and TRBJ2-7, with D possibly being TRBD1 (5 bases). Germline values: CDR1 MDHEN, CDR2 SYDVKM. V was cut by 8 bases and J by 2 bases, with 16 bases left in between. CDR3 length equals 14 residues. In DNA, the CDR3 is TGTGCCAGCTCAGGACACACACGGACCTACGAGCAGTACTTC. It encodes CASSGHTRTYEQYF.

This clonotype occurred many times. J is TRBJ1-2 and V is TRBV2; D is ambiguous. V was cut by 3 bases and J by 5 bases, with 13 bases left in between. CDR1 is SNHLY, CDR2 FYNNEI, per germline. This CDR3 is 14 amino acids long. The DNA of the CDR3 is TGTGCCAGCAGTGACAAGGGTGTGGGTTATGGCTACACCTTC. It codes for CASSDKGVGYGYTF.

This clonotype was detected many times. The V and J genes are TRBV10-1 and TRBJ2-1; no clear D. The CDR3 runs 15 residues. Per the germline V gene, CDR1 is WNHNN and CDR2 is SYGVQD (reference sequence). V shed 2 bases and J shed 1 base, with 9 bases lying between them. The CDR3 reads CASSEDAKSYNEQFF. The DNA for the CDR3 is TGCGCCAGCAGTGAGGACGCGAAATCCTACAATGAGCAGTTCTTC.

In this sample, this clonotype turned up many times. The chain combines TRBV10-3 with TRBJ2-1; 9 bases map to TRBD2. The germline gives CDR1 ENHRY, CDR2 SYGVKD. J was trimmed by 5 bases and V by 6 bases; bases with no gene match: 14. CDR3 length: 17 amino acids. The chain's CDR3 is CAISPVFSGGKNNEQFF. For the CDR3, the DNA is TGTGCCATCAGCCCCGTGTTTAGCGGGGGCAAGAACAATGAGCAGTTCTTC.

This clonotype has a count of ten or more. The chain uses TRBV6-1 and TRBJ1-3; the D is unclear. Trimming took off 4 bases at V and 0 bases at J, with 7 bases between the two ends. Germline CDR1 is MNHNS and CDR2 is SASEGT. The CDR3 has 14 residues. In nucleotides, the CDR3 is TGTGCCAGCAGTGCCCAGCCCTCTGGAAACACCATATATTTT. Translated, it gives CASSAQPSGNTIYF.

Here the CDR3 reads CASRPLGGAGYTF. The DNA of the CDR3 is TGTGCCAGCAGACCCCTGGGGGGTGCTGGCTACACCTTC. J is TRBJ1-2 and V is TRBV12-3 or TRBV12-4, with a weak D call TRBD1 (5 bases). The ends were cut back, 6 bases at V and 7 bases at J, with 15 bases in the middle. This CDR3 contains 13 residues.

The rearrangement uses TRBV13 and TRBJ1-1; a possible D gene is TRBD1 (5 bases). Trimming stripped 5 bases from V and 4 bases from J, with 23 bases between. CDR3 length: 17 amino acids. Germline CDR1 is PRHDT and CDR2 is FYEKMQ (reference sequence). The CDR3, as DNA: TGTGCCAGCAGCCCCGGAGGTACCCCGAGTGGGGGCACTGAAGCTTTCTTT. Residues: CASSPGGTPSGGTEAFF. Full variable domain (outside the CDR3, taken from reference TRBV13 and TRBJ1-1): AAGVIQSPRHLIKEKRETATLKCYPIPRHDTVYWYQQGPGQDPQFLISFYEKMQSDKGSIPDRFSAQQFSDYHSELNMSSLELGDSALYFCASSPGGTPSGGTEAFFGQGTRLTVV.

The table lists this clonotype with many counts. The rearrangement links TRBV7-2 to TRBJ2-3; either TRBD1 or TRBD2 may supply D (5 bases each). This CDR3 has 17 residues. Trimming cost V 1 base and J 0 bases, with 14 bases left between them. Germline-derived CDR1 and CDR2 are SGHTA and FQGNSA. CDR3 nucleotide sequence: TGTGCCAGCAGCTTAGATGGGGCAGGGACGAGCACAGATACGCAGTATTTT. This sequence encodes CASSLDGAGTSTDTQYF.

This clonotype was found once. A much larger clone is a single base away; this may be a read error. The chain employs TRBV19 and TRBJ2-2; perhaps TRBD2 as D (6 bases). This CDR3 comprises 15 residues. Germline CDR1 reads LNHDA; CDR2 reads SQIVND (reference sequence). CDR3 coding DNA: TGTGCCAGTAGTATAGAAGGAGGGTGGACCGGGGAGCCGTTTTTT. This encodes CASSIEGGWTGEPFF.

This clonotype occurred a few times. The chain joins TRBV6-5 to TRBJ1-1; 9 bases map to TRBD1. The germline CDR1 and CDR2 sequences are MNHEY and SVGAGI. The CDR3 runs to 16 residues. Losses at the gene ends were 6 bases for V and 1 base for J; bases not matched to a gene: 9. Here the CDR3 reads CASSYEGTGSNTEAFF. CDR3 sequence (DNA): TGTGCCAGCAGCTACGAGGGGACAGGGTCGAACACTGAAGCTTTCTTT.

This clonotype was recorded many times. The CDR3 DNA reads TGTGCCAGCTCATTAATCGTTGGGACAGGGGGGCCTGAAGCTTTCTTT. It is translated as CASSLIVGTGGPEAFF. The chain uses TRBV18 and TRBJ1-1, with 11 positions matching TRBD1. The J segment lost 6 bases and the V segment lost 5 bases, leaving 11 bases of the junction unmatched. The CDR3 is made up of 16 amino acids. Germline CDR1 and CDR2: KGHSH and LQKENI.

To note about this clonotype: With a much larger clone just one base away, this may be a read error. A read error is likely, as this CDR3 ends without the conserved phenylalanine or tryptophan. The chain carries TRBV27 and TRBJ1-5; TRBD1 matches at 7 bases. Germline loops: CDR1 MNHEY, CDR2 SMNVEV (reference sequence). V trimming: 4 bases; J trimming: 0 bases; junction bases outside the gene matches: 3. The CDR3 covers 15 residues. The CDR3 reads CASSWTGFSNQPQHS. The CDR3 DNA sequence: TGTGCCAGCAGTTGGACAGGATTTAGCAATCAGCCCCAGCATTCT.

This clonotype was seen repeatedly, ten times or more. V is TRBV9 and J is TRBJ1-1; D gene uncertain. This CDR3 is 15 amino acids long. V lost 4 bases to trimming and J lost 5 bases, with 18 bases between them. CDR1 is SGDLS and CDR2 is YYNGEE in the germline V gene. The CDR3 DNA reads as TGTGCCAGCAGCCCCCATAGTGGCGGGGAGACTGAAGCTTTCTTT. Translation: CASSPHSGGETEAFF. The complete variable domain, with remaining parts taken from reference TRBV9 and TRBJ1-1, reads DSGVTQTPKHLITATGQRVTLRCSPRSGDLSVYWYQQSLDQGLQFLIQYYNGEERAKGNILERFSAQQFPDLHSELNLSSLELGDSALYFCASSPHSGGETEAFFGQGTRLTVV.

This clonotype was picked up many times. The junction departs from germline at one end; a sequencing error may be responsible. The chain links TRBV7-2 to TRBJ2-1; possible D gene TRBD2, 7 bases. Per germline, CDR1 SGHTA and CDR2 FQGNSA. The CDR3 has 13 amino acids. CDR3 protein: CASSLGLRGGHTF. The CDR3 region has the DNA TGTGCCAGCAGCTTAGGATTAAGGGGGGGGCACACCTTC.

This clonotype was counted at least ten times. Since the CDR3 does not end with the conserved phenylalanine or tryptophan, this likely comes from a read error. The J gene is TRBJ2-7, the V gene TRBV20-1; D ambiguous. Germline CDR1 is DFQATT and CDR2 is SNEGSKA (reference sequence). The CDR3 is 15 residues long. Trimming took 0 bases from V and 3 from J, leaving 15 bases between them. For the CDR3, the DNA is TGCAGTGCTAGAGAGGCAGGACCTACGCGCTACGAGCAGTACCTC. Amino acid sequence: CSAREAGPTRYEQYL.

This clonotype occurred many times. The gene calls are TRBV5-8 and TRBJ2-2; 10 bases align to TRBD1. Germline trimming cut 4 bases from V and 3 bases from J; bases unmatched to any gene: 3. The CDR3 contains 15 residues. Germline V gives CDR1 SGHTS, CDR2 YDEGEE. The CDR3 DNA reads as TGTGCCAGCAGCCGGACAGGGGGTTACACCGGGGAGCTGTTTTTT. It codes for CASSRTGGYTGELFF.

The rearrangement joins TRBV5-4 to TRBJ1-1; D unresolved. Germline V gene data show CDR1 as SGHNT and CDR2 as YYREEE (reference sequence). The V end was cut by 4 bases, the J end by 10 bases, with 11 bases between. The CDR3 is 11 amino acids. DNA of the CDR3: TGTGCCAGCAGCGGAGCCCTTGGAGCTTTCTTT. It yields the protein CASSGALGAFF.

Comment on this clonotype: A far larger clone lies a single base away; this is likely a read error. The CDR3 does not end in the conserved phenylalanine or tryptophan, so this is likely a read error. The CDR3, as DNA: TGTGCCAGCAGTTACCAGACAGGCGGTCAGCCCCAGCATTCT. Amino acid sequence: CASSYQTGGQPQHS. The chain couples TRBV6-9 to TRBJ1-5, with a tentative D call TRBD1 (6 bases). CDR1 and CDR2 (germline): MNHGY, SVAAGI. The CDR3 runs to 14 residues. The ends were cut back, 3 bases at V and 6 bases at J, with 12 bases in the middle.